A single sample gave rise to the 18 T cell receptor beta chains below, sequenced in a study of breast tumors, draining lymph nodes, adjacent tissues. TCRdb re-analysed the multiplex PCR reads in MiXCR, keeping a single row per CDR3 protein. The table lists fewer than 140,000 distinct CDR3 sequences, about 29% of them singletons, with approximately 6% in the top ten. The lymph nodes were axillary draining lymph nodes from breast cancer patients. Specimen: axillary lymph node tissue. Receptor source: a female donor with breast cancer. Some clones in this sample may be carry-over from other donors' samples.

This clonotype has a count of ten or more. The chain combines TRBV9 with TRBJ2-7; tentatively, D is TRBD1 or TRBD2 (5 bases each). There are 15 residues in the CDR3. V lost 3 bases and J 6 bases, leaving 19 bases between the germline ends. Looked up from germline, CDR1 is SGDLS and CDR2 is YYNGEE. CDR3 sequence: CASSEYPGPRAEQYF. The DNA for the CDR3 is TGTGCCAGCAGCGAGTATCCGGGACCCAGGGCCGAGCAGTACTTC.

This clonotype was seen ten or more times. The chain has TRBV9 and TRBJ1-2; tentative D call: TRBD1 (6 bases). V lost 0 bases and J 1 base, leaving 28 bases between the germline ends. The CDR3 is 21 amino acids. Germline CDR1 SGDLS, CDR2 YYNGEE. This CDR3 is CASSVGKGGARGVRGNYGYTF. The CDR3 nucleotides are TGTGCCAGCAGCGTAGGGAAGGGGGGAGCCCGGGGAGTTCGGGGTAACTATGGCTACACCTTC.

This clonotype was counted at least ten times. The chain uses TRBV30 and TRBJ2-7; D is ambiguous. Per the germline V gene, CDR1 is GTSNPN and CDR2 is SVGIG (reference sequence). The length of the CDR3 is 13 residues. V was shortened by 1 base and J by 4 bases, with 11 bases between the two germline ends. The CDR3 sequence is CAWSGVVLYEQYF. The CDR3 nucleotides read TGTGCCTGGAGTGGGGTAGTTCTTTACGAGCAGTACTTC.

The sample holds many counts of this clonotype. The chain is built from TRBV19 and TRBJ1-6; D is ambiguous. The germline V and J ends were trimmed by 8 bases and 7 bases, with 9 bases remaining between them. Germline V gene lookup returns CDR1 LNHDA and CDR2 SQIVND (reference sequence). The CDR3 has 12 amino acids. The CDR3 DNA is TGTGCCAGTCGACTTCTCAATTCACCCCTCCACTTT. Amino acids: CASRLLNSPLHF.

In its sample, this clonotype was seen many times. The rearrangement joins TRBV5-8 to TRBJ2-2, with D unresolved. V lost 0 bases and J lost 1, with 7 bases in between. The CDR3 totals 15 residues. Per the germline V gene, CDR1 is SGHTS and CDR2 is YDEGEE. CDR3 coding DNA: TGTGCCAGCAGCTTGGTAATCATGAACACCGGGGAGCTGTTTTTT. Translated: CASSLVIMNTGELFF.

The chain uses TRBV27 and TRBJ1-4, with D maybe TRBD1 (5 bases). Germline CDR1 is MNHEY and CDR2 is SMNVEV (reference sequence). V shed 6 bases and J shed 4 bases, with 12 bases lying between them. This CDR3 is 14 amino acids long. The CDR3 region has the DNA TGTGCCAGCAGCTCAGGGATGGGTAATGAAAAACTGTTTTTT. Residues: CASSSGMGNEKLFF.

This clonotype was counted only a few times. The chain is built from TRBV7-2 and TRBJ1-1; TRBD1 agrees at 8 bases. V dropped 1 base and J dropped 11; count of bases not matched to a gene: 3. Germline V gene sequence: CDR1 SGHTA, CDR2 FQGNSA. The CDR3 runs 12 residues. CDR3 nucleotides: TGTGCCAGCAGCTTAGGGACAGGGATTGCTTTCTTT. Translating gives CASSLGTGIAFF.

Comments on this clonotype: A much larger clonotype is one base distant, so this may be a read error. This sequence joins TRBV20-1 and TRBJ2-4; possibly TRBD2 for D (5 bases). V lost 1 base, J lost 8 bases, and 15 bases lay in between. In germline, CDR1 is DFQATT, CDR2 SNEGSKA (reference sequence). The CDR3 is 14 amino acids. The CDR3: CSARATGSVDIQYF. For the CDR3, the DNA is TGCAGTGCTAGAGCAACGGGATCTGTAGACATTCAGTACTTC.

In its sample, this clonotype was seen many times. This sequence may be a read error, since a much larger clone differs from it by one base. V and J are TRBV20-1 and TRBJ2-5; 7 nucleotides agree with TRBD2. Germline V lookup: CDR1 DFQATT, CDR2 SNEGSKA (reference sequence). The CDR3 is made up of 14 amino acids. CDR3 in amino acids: CSAPPETSQATQYF. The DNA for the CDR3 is TGCAGTGCCCCCCCTGAGACTAGCCAAGCGACCCAGTACTTC.

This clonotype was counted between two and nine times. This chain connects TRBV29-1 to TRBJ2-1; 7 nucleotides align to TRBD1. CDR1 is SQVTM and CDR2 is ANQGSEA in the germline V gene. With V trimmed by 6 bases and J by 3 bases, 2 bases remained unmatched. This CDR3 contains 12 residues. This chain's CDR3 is CSVGTDYNEQFF. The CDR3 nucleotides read TGCAGCGTGGGGACAGACTACAATGAGCAGTTCTTC.

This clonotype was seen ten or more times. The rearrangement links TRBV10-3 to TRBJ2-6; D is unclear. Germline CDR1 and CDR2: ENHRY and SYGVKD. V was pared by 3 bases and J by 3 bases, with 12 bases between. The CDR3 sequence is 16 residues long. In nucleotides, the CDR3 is TGTGCCATCAGTGATGTTGGGTTGAGTGGGGCCAACGTCCTGACTTTC. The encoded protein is CAISDVGLSGANVLTF.

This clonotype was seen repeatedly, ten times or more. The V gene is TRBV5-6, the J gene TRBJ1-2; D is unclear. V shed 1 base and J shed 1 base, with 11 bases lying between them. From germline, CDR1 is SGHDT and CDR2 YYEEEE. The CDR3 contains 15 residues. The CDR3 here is CASSLFLRVNYGYTF. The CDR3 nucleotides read TGTGCCAGCAGCTTGTTCCTCCGGGTTAACTATGGCTACACCTTC.

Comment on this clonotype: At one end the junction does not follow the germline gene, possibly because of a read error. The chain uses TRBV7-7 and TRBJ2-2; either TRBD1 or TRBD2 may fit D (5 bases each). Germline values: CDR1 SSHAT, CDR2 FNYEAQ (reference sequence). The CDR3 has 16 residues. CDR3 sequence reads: CASSLFPVGDTGELFF. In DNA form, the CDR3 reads TGTGCTAGCAGCTTATTCCCGGTGGGGGACACCGGGGAGCTGTTTTTT.

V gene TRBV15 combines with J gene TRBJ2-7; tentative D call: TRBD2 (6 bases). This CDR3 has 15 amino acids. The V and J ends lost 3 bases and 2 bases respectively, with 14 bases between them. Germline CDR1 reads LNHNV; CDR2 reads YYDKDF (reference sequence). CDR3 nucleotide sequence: TGTGCCACCAGCAGCGTATCAGGGACTCCCTACGAGCAGTACTTC. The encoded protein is CATSSVSGTPYEQYF.

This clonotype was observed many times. CDR3 protein: CASSLTGTGPNVLTF. DNA of the CDR3: TGCGCCAGCAGCTTAACCGGGACAGGGCCCAACGTCCTGACTTTC. This chain connects TRBV5-1 to TRBJ2-6; 9 bases fit TRBD1. CDR1 and CDR2 (germline): SGHRS, YFSETQ. CDR3 size: 15 residues. Germline trimming cut 2 bases from V and 8 bases from J; bases unmatched to any gene: 5.

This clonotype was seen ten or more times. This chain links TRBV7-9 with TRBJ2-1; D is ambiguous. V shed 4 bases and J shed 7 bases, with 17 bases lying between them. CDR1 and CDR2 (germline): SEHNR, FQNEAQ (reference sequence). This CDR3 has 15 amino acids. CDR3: CASSYSGSSWNEQFF. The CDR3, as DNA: TGTGCCAGCAGCTACTCCGGGTCCTCTTGGAATGAGCAGTTCTTC.

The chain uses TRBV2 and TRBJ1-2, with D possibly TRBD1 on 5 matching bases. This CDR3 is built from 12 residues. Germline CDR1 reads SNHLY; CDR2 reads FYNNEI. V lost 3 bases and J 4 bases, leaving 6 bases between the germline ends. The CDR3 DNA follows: TGTGCCAGCAGTGAGACAGCCTATGGCTACACCTTC. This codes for CASSETAYGYTF.

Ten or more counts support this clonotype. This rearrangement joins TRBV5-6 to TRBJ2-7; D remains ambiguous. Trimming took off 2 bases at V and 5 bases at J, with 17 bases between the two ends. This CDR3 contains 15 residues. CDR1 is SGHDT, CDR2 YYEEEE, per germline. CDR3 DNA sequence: TGTGCCAGCAGCTTCTTGTGGGCAACCCTCGACGAGCAGTACTTC. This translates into CASSFLWATLDEQYF.